What follows are 8 T cell receptor beta chains derived from one specimen sequenced in a study of CD4 and CD8 cells across lung adenocarcinoma regions. TCRdb processed the PCR reads anew with MiXCR; each CDR3 protein has one entry. The sample shows roughly 3,600 distinct CDR3 sequences, more than 55% of them seen only once. The sequencing sample was made of CD8+ T cells from the margin of a lung tumor. All receptors derive from a female donor with lung adenocarcinoma. The CD4 and CD8 labels of this study may be unreliable.

The rearrangement links TRBV6-1 to TRBJ2-5; possibly TRBD1 or TRBD2 for D (6 bases each). Germline loops: CDR1 MNHNS, CDR2 SASEGT. V was pared by 6 bases and J by 11 bases, with 28 bases between. CDR3 length: 16 residues. The CDR3 is CASRGSGGRGQDTQYF. The CDR3 DNA follows: TGTGCCAGCAGGGGCTCTGGGGGGCGTGGCCAAGATACGCAGTACTTC.

The chain has TRBV6-5 and TRBJ2-7, with D perhaps TRBD2 (6 bases). Trimming left V 0 bases short and J 0 bases short, with 15 bases between. This CDR3 has 17 residues. Germline CDR1 MNHEY, CDR2 SVGAGI. CDR3 region: CASSYSMEGSSSYEQYF. For the CDR3, the DNA is TGTGCCAGCAGTTACTCGATGGAGGGATCGAGCTCCTACGAGCAGTACTTC.

This chain connects TRBV7-6 to TRBJ2-2, with TRBD1 matching 11 bases. The CDR3 spans 15 residues. Per the germline V gene, CDR1 is SGHVS and CDR2 is FNYEAQ. Losses at the gene ends were 5 bases for V and 4 bases for J; bases not matched to a gene: 3. The CDR3: CASSIGTGGTGELFF. The CDR3 bases are TGTGCCAGCAGCATTGGGACAGGGGGCACCGGGGAGCTGTTTTTT.

The chain combines TRBV6-5 with TRBJ1-1; no firm D call. This CDR3 region has 13 residues. V lost 2 bases, J lost 7 bases, and 11 bases lay in between. Germline loops: CDR1 MNHEY, CDR2 SVGAGI. The CDR3 sequence: CASSYAPVFEAFF. The CDR3 DNA follows: TGTGCCAGCAGTTACGCACCAGTTTTTGAAGCTTTCTTT.

V is TRBV6-4 and J is TRBJ2-3; possible D gene TRBD2, 5 bases. The germline V gene encodes CDR1 MRHNA and CDR2 SNTAGT. The CDR3 spans 15 residues. V was cut by 0 bases and J by 4 bases, with 11 bases left in between. CDR3 sequence: CASSDSSLAPDTQYF. The CDR3 DNA sequence: TGTGCCAGCAGTGACTCGAGCCTAGCCCCAGATACGCAGTATTTT.

The V call is TRBV6-5, the J call TRBJ2-1; no reliable D call. The last part of the DNA fits TRBJ2-2 better; the J call may be wrong. CDR3 size: 17 residues. Per the germline V gene, CDR1 is MNHEY and CDR2 is SVGAGI. This chain's CDR3 is CASSYTRARTSHGELFF. CDR3 sequence (DNA): TGTGCCAGCAGTTACACACGAGCCCGGACGAGCCACGGCGAGCTGTTTTTT.

This clonotype was recorded only once. J is TRBJ2-1 and V is TRBV11-3, with 13 bases aligning to TRBD2. Trimming cost V 7 bases and J 8 bases; bases outside gene matches: 8. CDR3 length: 15 residues. CDR1 SGHNT and CDR2 YENEEA come from the germline V gene. The DNA of the CDR3 is TGTGCCAGCACCAGACTAGCGGGAGGTAGTTATGAGCAGTTCTTC. Amino acid sequence: CASTRLAGGSYEQFF.

This rearrangement joins TRBV6-1 to TRBJ2-1, with D tentatively TRBD1 or TRBD2 (5 bases each). The CDR3 is 15 residues long. V was pared by 2 bases and J by 3 bases, with 11 bases between. Germline CDR1 MNHNS, CDR2 SASEGT. The CDR3, as DNA: TGTGCCAGCAGTGAACCGGGACGGAACTACAATGAGCAGTTCTTC. Its protein product is CASSEPGRNYNEQFF.